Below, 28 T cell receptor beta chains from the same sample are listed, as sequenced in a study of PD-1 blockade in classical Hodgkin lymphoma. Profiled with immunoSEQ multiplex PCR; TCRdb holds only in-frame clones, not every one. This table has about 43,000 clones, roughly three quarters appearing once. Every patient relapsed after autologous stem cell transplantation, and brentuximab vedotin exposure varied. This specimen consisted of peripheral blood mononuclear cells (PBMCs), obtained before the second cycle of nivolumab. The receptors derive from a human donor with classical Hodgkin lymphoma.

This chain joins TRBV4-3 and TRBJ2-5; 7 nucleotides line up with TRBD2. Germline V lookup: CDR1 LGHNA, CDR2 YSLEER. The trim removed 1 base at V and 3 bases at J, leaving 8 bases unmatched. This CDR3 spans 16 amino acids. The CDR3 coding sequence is TGCGCCAGCAGCCAAGGGAGTGGCGGGGGTAAAGAGACCCAGTACTTC. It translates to CASSQGSGGGKETQYF.

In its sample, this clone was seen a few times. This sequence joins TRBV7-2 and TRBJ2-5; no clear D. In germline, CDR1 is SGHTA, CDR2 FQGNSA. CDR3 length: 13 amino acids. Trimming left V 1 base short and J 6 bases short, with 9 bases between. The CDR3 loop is CASSLEWGKTQYF. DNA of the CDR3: TGTGCCAGCAGCTTAGAGTGGGGAAAGACCCAGTACTTC.

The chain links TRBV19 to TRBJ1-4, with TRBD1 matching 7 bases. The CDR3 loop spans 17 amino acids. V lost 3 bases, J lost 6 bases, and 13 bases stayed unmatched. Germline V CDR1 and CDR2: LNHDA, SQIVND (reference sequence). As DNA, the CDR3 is TGTGCCAGTAGTATTCTGATCCGGGACAGCACACATGAAAAACTGTTTTTT. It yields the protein CASSILIRDSTHEKLFF.

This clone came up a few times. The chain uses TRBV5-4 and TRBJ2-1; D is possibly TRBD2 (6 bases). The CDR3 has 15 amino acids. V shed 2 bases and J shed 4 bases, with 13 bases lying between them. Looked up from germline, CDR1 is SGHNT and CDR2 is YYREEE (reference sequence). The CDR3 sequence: CASSFRVAEYNEQFF. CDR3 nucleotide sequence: TGTGCCAGCAGCTTTAGAGTAGCGGAGTACAATGAGCAGTTCTTC.

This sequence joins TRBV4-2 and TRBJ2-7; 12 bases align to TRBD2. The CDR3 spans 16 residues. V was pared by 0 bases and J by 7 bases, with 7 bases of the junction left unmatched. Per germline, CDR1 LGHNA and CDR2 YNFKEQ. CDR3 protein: CASSQDPSGGAREQYF. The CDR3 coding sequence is TGTGCCAGCAGCCAAGATCCTAGCGGGGGGGCGAGGGAGCAGTACTTC.

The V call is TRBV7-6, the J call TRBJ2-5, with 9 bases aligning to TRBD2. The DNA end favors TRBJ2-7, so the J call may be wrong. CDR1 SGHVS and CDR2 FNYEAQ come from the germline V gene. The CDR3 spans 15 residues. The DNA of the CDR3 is TGTGCCAGCAGCAGTGTACTAGCGGGTACCTACGAGCAGTACTTC. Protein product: CASSSVLAGTYEQYF.

The CDR3 coding sequence is TGCGCCAGCAGGTATCCCGGGACAGGGGGCCCAAAACAAGAGACCCAGTACTTC. Translating gives CASRYPGTGGPKQETQYF. The rearrangement uses TRBV5-1 and TRBJ2-5; 12 positions agree with TRBD1. Germline V gives CDR1 SGHRS, CDR2 YFSETQ. V shed 5 bases, J shed 2 bases, and the junction held 13 bases outside the gene matches. CDR3 length: 18 residues.

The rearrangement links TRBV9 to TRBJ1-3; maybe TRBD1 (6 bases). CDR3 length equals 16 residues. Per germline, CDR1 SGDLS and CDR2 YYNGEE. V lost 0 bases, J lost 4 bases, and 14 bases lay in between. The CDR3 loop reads CASSVGRGGQGNTIYF. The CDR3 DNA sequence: TGTGCCAGCAGCGTAGGAAGGGGTGGACAGGGAAACACCATATATTTT.

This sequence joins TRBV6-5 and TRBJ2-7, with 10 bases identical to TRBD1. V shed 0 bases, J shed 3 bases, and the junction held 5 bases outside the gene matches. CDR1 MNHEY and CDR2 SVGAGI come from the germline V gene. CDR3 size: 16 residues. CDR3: CASSYSRGQGSYEQYF. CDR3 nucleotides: TGTGCCAGCAGTTACTCGAGGGGACAGGGGAGCTACGAGCAGTACTTC.

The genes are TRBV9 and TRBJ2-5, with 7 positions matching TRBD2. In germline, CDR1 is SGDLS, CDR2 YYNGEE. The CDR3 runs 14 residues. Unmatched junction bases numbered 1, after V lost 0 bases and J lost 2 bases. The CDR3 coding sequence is TGTGCCAGCAGCGTAGGGCGGGGGCAAGAGACCCAGTACTTC. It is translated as CASSVGRGQETQYF.

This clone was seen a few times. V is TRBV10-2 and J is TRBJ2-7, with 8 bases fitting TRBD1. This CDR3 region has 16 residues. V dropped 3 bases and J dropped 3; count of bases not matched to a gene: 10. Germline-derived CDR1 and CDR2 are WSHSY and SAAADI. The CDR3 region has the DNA TGCGCCAGCAGTGATAACAGGGGGTCGGCTGACTACGAGCAGTACTTC. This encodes CASSDNRGSADYEQYF.

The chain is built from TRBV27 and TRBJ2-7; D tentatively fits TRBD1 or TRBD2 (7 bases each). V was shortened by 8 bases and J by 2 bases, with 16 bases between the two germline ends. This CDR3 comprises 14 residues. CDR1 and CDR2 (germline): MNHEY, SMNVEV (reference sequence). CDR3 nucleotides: TGTGCCAGCGCCTCCAGGGGGGGGCCCTACGAGCAGTACTTC. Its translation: CASASRGGPYEQYF.

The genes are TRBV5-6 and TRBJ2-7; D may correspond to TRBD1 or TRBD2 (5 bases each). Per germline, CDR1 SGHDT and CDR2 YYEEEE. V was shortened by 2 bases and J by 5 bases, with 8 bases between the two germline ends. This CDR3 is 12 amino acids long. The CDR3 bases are TGTGCCAGCAGCTTAGGGACCCACGAGCAGTACTTC. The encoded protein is CASSLGTHEQYF.

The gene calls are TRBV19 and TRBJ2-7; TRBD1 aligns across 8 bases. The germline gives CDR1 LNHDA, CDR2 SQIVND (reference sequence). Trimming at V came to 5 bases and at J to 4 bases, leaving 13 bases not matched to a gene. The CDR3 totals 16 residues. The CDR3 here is CASSLASGTGDYEQYF. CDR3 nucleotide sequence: TGTGCCAGTAGTCTAGCCTCCGGGACAGGAGATTACGAGCAGTACTTC. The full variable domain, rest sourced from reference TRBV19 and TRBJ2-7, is DGGITQSPKYLFRKEGQNVTLSCEQNLNHDAMYWYRQDPGQGLRLIYYSQIVNDFQKGDIAEGYSVSREKKESFPLTVTSAQKNPTAFYLCASSLASGTGDYEQYFGPGTRLTVT.

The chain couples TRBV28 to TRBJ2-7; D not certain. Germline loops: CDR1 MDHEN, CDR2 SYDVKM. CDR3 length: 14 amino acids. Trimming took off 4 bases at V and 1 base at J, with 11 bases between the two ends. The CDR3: CASSYLYGSYEQYF. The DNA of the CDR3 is TGTGCCAGCAGTTATTTGTATGGTTCCTACGAGCAGTACTTC.

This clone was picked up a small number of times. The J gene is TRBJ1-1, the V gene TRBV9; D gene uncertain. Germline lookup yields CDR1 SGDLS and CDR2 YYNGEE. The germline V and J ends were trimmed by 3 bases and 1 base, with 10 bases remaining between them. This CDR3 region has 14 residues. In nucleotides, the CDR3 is TGTGCCAGCAGCGGGGCAGGTCGGAACACTGAAGCTTTCTTT. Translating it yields CASSGAGRNTEAFF.

The CDR3: CASSWSVEAFF. The CDR3 coding sequence is TGTGCCAGCAGCTGGTCCGTTGAAGCTTTCTTT. V and J are TRBV28 and TRBJ1-1; the D is unclear. V lost 6 bases to trimming and J lost 7 bases, with 9 bases between them. Germline V gene lookup returns CDR1 MDHEN and CDR2 SYDVKM. The length of the CDR3 is 11 residues.

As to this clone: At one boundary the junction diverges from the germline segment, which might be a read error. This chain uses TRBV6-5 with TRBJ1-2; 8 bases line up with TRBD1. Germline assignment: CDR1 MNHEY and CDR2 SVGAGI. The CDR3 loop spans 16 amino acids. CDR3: CASSYSGQGISYGYTF. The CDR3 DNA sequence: TGTGCCAGCAGCTACTCCGGACAGGGAATTTCTTATGGCTACACCTTC.

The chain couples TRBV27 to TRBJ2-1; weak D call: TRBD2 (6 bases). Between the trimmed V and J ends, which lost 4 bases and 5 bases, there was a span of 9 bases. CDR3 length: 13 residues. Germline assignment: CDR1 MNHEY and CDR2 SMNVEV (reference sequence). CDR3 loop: CASSSGTDNEQFF. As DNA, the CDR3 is TGTGCCAGCAGTTCCGGGACTGACAATGAGCAGTTCTTC.

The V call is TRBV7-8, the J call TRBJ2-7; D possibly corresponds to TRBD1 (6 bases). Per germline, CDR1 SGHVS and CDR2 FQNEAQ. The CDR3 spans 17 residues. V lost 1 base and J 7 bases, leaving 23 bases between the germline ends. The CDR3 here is CASSLERQRGSPREQYF. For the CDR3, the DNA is TGTGCCAGCAGCTTAGAACGGCAAAGGGGGTCCCCTCGGGAGCAGTACTTC. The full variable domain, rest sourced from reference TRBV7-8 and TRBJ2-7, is GAGVSQSPRYKVAKRGQDVALRCDPISGHVSLFWYQQALGQGPEFLTYFQNEAQLDKSGLPSDRFFAERPEGSVSTLKIQRTQQEDSAVYLCASSLERQRGSPREQYFGPGTRLTVT.

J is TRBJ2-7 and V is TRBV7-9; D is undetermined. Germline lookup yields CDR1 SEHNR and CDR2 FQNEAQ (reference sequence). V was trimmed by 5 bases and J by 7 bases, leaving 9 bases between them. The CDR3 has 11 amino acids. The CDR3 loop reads CASSGVGEQYF. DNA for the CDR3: TGTGCCAGCAGCGGGGTGGGGGAGCAGTACTTC.

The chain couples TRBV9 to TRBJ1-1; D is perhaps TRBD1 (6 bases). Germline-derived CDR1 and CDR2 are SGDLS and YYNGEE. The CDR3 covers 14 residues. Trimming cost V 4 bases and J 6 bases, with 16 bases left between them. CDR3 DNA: TGTGCCAGCAGCACCCAAACAGGGAGGTCTGAAGCTTTCTTT. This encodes CASSTQTGRSEAFF.

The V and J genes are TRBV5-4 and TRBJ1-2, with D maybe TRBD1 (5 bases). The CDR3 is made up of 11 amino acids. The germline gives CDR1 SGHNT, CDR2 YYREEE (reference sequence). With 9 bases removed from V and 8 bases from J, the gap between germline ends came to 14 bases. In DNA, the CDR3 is TGTGCCACCCCAGGGTTACGAGGCTACACCTTC. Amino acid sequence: CATPGLRGYTF.

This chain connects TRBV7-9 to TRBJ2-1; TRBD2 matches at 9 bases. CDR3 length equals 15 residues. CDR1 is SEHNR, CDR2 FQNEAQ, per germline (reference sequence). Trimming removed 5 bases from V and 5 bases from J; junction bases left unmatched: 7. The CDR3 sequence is CASSRSSGSDNEQFF. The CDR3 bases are TGTGCCAGCAGCCGCAGTAGCGGGAGTGACAATGAGCAGTTCTTC.

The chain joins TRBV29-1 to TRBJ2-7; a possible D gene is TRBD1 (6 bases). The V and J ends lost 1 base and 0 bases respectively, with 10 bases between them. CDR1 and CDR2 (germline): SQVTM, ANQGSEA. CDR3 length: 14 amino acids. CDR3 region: CSVEAQGRSYEQYF. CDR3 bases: TGCAGCGTTGAAGCCCAGGGGCGCTCCTACGAGCAGTACTTC.

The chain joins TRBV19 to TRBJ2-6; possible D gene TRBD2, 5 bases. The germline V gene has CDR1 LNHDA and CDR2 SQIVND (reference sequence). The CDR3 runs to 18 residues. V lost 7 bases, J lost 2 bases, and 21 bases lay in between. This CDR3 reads CASIAGFINSTGANVLTF. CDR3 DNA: TGTGCCAGTATCGCGGGTTTCATAAATTCGACTGGGGCCAACGTCCTGACTTTC.

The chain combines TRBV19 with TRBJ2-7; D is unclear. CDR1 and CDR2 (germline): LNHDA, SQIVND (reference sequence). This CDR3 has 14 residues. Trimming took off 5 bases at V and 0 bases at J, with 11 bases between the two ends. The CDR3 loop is CASSPDPSSYEQYF. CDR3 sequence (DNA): TGTGCCAGTAGTCCGGACCCCAGCTCCTACGAGCAGTACTTC.

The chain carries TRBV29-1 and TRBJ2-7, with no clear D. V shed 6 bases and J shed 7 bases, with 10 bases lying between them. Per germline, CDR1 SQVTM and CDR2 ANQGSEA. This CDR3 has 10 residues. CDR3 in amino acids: CSVWTTEQYF. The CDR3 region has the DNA TGCAGCGTCTGGACGACAGAGCAGTACTTC.